The rows below give T cell receptor beta chains drawn from one sample of a study of OX40 agonist ivuxolimab in advanced cancers. Measured with immunoSEQ multiplex PCR; TCRdb has only the in-frame clones, and not every one. The repertoire includes tens of thousands of clones, 90% to 95% of them detected once, and around a quarter sits in the top ten. The material sequenced was CD4+ or CD8+ T cells sorted from blood, taken in a trial of the OX40 agonist ivuxolimab. The receptors were gathered from an adult with an advanced solid tumor such as melanoma, head and neck, liver or kidney cancer. CDR3s include the opening cysteine and the closing phenylalanine or tryptophan. Each record gives: D gene, V gene, clone size, J gene, CDR3 DNA, CDR3 protein. A D gene is named only where the DNA matches it firmly. Clone size is not always given. Where it is, it says once, few, many or a class for expanded clones.

TRBD1,TRBV10-3,medium-sized,TRBJ1-4,TGTGCCATCCTGGGACAGGGAGAAAAACTGTTTTTT,CAILGQGEKLFF
-,TRBV6-1,-,TRBJ1-5,TGTGCCAGCAGTGAATTTTGGACCTTCAATCAGCCCCAGCATTTT,CASSEFWTFNQPQHF
TRBD1,TRBV4-3,-,TRBJ1-2,TGCGCCAGCAGCCAAGCCGGGACAGGGGGCTTCTACTATGGCTACACCTTC,CASSQAGTGGFYYGYTF
-,TRBV4-1,medium-sized,TRBJ2-3,TGCGCCAGCAGCCAAGAGACTGGGCCTAGCACAGATACGCAGTATTTT,CASSQETGPSTDTQYF
TRBD2,TRBV9,medium-sized,TRBJ2-5,TGTGCCAGCAGCGTAGATAGCGGGGGGGCAGAGACCCAGTACTTC,CASSVDSGGAETQYF
-,TRBV28,-,TRBJ2-3,TGTGCCAGCAGTCCTCCAGGGGAGAGGCAGTATTTT,CASSPPGERQYF
TRBD2,TRBV11-2,once,TRBJ2-5,TGTGCCAGCAGTAGCGGGGGGTTACAAGAGACCCAGTACTTC,CASSSGGLQETQYF
TRBD2,TRBV27,-,TRBJ2-5,TGTGCCAGCAGGAGACTAGCGGGAGTAGGGGAGACCCAGTACTTC,CASRRLAGVGETQYF
-,TRBV6-1,-,TRBJ1-5,TGTGCCACCAACCCTAGGGGTGGGAGCAATCAGCCCCAGCATTTT,CATNPRGGSNQPQHF
-,TRBV15,-,TRBJ2-3,TGTGCCACCAGCAGAGCGGCGGACACAGATACGCAGTATTTT,CATSRAADTDTQYF
TRBD2,TRBV10-1,-,TRBJ2-1,TGCGCCAGCAGTGAAAGAGGGACTAGCGGGAGTAAGTCCTACAATGAGCAGTTCTTC,CASSERGTSGSKSYNEQFF
-,TRBV5-1,-,TRBJ2-7,TGCGCCAGCAGCTCGGGATCAGAAGTAATATCCTACGAGCAGTACTTC,CASSSGSEVISYEQYF
TRBD1,TRBV9,-,TRBJ1-1,TGTGCCAGCAGCGTAGAGGCAGGGGGGAGGACTGAAGCTTTCTTT,CASSVEAGGRTEAFF
-,TRBV19,-,TRBJ2-1,TGTGCCAGTAGTATGAATGCTCCGCGGACCCACAATGAGCAGTTCTTC,CASSMNAPRTHNEQFF
-,TRBV18,-,TRBJ2-3,TGTGCCAGCTCACCGTCGGGCGGGGTCGGAGATACGCAGTATTTT,CASSPSGGVGDTQYF
TRBD1,TRBV7-9,-,TRBJ1-4,TGTGCCAGCAGCTCGACAGGGGCTGATAATGAAAAACTGTTTTTT,CASSSTGADNEKLFF
-,TRBV25-1,-,TRBJ2-1,TGTGCCAGCAGTGAGTATGAGCAGTTCTTC,CASSEYEQFF
TRBD2,TRBV10-1,once,TRBJ2-1,TGCGCCAGCAGTGAGAAGGGACTAGCGAGCTACAATGAGCAGTTCTTC,CASSEKGLASYNEQFF
-,TRBV11-2,-,TRBJ1-1,TGTGCCAGCCGTGGGGTGCCCACTGAAGCTTTCTTT,CASRGVPTEAFF
-,TRBV6-6,-,TRBJ2-1,TGTGCCAGCACCCTGGGTGCCACAAGCTCCTACAATGAGCAGTTCTTC,CASTLGATSSYNEQFF
-,TRBV7-3,-,TRBJ1-2,TGTGCCAGCAGCCCGCACCCTATAACAGCATCGAACTATGGCTACACCTTC,CASSPHPITASNYGYTF
-,TRBV6-5,few,TRBJ2-7,TGTGCCAGCTACTCCGATGCGGGGTACGAGCAGTACTTC,CASYSDAGYEQYF
-,TRBV28,-,TRBJ2-7,TGTGCCAGCAGCCCAGGAGGGGCCTACGAGCAGTACTTC,CASSPGGAYEQYF
-,TRBV19,-,TRBJ2-7,TGTGCCAGTAGTGCGGACGGGTACGAGCAGTACTTC,CASSADGYEQYF
TRBD2,TRBV30,-,TRBJ2-7,TGTGCCTGGGGGAACCAGGGACTAGCGGGAGACGGGCAGTACTTC,CAWGNQGLAGDGQYF
-,TRBV6-1,once,TRBJ2-7,TGTGCCAGCAGTGAATCAGCAGGATCCTACGAGCAGTACTTC,CASSESAGSYEQYF
TRBD1,TRBV6-5,-,TRBJ1-2,TGTGCCAGCAGTTACTCTGCAGGGGGCAATTTGGGGCGCACCTTC,CASSYSAGGNLGRTF
-,TRBV7-6,-,TRBJ1-1,TGTGCCAGCAGCTCGCCCATTTACGGGGTGGAGGATGGTAGCACTGAAGCTTTCTTT,CASSSPIYGVEDGSTEAFF
-,TRBV12-5,-,TRBJ1-2,TGTGCTAGTGGTTCCCACGGGGGGGGCGGCTATGGCTACACCTTC,CASGSHGGGGYGYTF
-,TRBV5-6,-,TRBJ2-7,TGTGCCAGCAGCTTATATGGGGCACTTGGTTGCGAGCAGTACTTC,CASSLYGALGCEQYF
-,TRBV9,-,TRBJ1-1,TGTGCCAGCAGCGTAGTAGACAGTATGAACACTGAAGCTTTCTTT,CASSVVDSMNTEAFF